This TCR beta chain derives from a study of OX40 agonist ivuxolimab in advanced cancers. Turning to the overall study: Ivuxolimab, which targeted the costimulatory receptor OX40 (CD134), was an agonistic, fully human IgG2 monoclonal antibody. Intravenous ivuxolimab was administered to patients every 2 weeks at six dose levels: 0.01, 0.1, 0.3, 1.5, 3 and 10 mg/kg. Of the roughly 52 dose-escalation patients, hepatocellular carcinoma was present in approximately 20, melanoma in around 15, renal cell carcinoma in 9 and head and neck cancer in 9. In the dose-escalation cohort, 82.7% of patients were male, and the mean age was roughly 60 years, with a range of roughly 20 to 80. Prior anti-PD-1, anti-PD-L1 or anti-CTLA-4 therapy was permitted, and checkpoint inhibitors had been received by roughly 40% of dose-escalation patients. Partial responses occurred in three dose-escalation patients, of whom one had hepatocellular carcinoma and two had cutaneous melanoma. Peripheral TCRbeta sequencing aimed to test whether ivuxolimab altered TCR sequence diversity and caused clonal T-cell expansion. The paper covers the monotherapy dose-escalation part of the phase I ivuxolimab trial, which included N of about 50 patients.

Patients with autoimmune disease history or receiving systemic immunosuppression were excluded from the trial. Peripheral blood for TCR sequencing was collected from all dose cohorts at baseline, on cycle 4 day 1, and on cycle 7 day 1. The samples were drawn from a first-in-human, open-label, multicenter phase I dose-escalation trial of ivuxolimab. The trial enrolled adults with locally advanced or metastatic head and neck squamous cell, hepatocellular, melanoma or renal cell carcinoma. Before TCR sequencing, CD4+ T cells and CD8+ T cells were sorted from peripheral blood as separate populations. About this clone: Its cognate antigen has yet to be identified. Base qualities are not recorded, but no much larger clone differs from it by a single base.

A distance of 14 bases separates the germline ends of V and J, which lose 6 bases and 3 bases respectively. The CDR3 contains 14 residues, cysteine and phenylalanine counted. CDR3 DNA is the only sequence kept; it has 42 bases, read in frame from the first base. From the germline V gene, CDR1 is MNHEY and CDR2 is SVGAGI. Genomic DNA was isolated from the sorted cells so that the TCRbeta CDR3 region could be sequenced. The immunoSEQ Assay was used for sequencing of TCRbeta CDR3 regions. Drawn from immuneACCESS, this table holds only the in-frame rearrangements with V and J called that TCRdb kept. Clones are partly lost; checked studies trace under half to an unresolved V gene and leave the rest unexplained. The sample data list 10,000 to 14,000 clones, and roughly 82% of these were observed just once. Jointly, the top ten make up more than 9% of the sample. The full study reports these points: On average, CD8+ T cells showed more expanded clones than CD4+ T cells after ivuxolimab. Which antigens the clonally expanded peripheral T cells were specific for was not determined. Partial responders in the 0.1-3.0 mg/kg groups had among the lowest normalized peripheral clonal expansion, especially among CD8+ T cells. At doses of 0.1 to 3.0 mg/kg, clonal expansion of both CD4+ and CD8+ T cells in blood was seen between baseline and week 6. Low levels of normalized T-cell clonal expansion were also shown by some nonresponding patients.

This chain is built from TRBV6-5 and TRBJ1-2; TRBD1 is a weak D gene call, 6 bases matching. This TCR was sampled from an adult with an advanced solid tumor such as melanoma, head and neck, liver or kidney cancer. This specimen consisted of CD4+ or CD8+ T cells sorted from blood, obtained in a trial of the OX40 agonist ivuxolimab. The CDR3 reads CASSTGFGDYGYTF. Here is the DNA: TGTGCCAGCAGCACAGGGTTTGGCGACTATGGCTACACCTTC.